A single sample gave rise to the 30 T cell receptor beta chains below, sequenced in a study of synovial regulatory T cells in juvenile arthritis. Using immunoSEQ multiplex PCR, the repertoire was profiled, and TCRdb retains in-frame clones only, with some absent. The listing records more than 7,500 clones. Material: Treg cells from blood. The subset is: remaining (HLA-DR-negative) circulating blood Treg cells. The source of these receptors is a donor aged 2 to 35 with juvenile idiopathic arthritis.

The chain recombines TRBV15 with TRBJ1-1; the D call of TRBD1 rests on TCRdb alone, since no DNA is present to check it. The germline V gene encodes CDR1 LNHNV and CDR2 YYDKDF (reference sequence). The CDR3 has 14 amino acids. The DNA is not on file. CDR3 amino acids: CATGQPFKNTEAFF.

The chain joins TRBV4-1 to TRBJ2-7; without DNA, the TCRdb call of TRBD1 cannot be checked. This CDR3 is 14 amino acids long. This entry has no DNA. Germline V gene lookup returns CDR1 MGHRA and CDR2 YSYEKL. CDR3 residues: CASSQVWDNYEQYF.

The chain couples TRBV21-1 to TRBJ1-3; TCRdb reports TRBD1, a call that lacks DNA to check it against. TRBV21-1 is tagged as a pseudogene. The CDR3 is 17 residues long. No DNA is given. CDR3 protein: CASSRGFRDSNGVTIYF.

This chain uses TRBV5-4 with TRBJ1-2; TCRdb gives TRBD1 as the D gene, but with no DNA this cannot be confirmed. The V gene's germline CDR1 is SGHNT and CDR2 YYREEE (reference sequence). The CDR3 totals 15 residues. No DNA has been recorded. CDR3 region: CASSWGATGGYGYTF.

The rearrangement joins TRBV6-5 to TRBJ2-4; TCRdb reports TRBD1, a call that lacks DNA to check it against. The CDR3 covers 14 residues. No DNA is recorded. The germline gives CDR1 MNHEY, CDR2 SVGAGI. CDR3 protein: CASRQGLAKNIQYF.

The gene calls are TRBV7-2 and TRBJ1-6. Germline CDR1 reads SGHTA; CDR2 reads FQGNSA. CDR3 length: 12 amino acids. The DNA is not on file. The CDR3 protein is CASSWGVSPLHF.

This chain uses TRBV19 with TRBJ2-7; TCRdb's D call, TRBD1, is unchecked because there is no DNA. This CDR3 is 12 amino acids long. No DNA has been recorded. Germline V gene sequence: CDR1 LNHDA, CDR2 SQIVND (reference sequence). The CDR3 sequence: CASKGTRDEQYF.

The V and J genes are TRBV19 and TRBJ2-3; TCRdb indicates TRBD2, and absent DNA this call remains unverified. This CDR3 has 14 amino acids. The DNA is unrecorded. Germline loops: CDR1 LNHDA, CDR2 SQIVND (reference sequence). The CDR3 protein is CASTEGWGTDTQYF.

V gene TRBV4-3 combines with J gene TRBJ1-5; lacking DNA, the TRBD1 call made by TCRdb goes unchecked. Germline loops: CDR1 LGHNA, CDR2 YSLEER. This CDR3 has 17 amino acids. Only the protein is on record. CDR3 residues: CASSQRITGGGNQPQHF.

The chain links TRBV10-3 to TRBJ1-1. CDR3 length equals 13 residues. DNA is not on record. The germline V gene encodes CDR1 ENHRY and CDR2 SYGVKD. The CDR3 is CAISRGVETEAFF.

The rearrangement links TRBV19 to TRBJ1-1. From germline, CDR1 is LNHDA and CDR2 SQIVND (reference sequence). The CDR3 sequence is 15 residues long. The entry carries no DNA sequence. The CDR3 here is CASSMWWGVNTEAFF.

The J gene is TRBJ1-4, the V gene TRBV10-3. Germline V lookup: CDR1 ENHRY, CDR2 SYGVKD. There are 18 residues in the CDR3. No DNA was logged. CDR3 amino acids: CAISESMRRQTTNEKLFF.

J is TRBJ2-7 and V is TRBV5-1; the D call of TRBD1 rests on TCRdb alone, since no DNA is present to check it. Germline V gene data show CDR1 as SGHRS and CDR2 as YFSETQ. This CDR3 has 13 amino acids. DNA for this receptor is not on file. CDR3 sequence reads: CASRQGLGYEQYF.

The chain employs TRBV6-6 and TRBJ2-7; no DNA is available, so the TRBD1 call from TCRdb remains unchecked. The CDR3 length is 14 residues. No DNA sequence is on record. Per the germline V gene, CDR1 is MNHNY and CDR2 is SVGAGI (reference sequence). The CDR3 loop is CATQIGTGVYEQYF.

The CDR3 protein is CASGTGWTEAFF. This chain joins TRBV2 and TRBJ1-1; TCRdb returns TRBD1, unconfirmable since there is no DNA. This CDR3 has 12 amino acids. No DNA sequence was recorded. Germline V gene data show CDR1 as SNHLY and CDR2 as FYNNEI. Looking up the rest from reference TRBV2 and TRBJ1-1 gives the full variable domain: EPEVTQTPSHQVTQMGQEVILRCVPISNHLYFYWYRQILGQKVEFLVSFYNNEISEKSEIFDDQFSVERPDGSNFTLKIRSTKLEDSAMYFCASGTGWTEAFFGQGTRLTVV.

Here the CDR3 reads CASSSGQGHWGQYF. The rearrangement uses TRBV6-6 and TRBJ2-7; with no DNA, the TCRdb D assignment of TRBD1 cannot be verified. The CDR3 loop spans 14 amino acids. The DNA is not on file. Germline V gene data show CDR1 as MNHNY and CDR2 as SVGAGI (reference sequence).

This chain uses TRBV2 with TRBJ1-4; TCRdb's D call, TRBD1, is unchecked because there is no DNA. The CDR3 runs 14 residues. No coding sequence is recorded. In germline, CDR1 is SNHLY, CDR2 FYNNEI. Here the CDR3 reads CASSKTGGGEKLFF. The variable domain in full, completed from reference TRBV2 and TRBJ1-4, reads EPEVTQTPSHQVTQMGQEVILRCVPISNHLYFYWYRQILGQKVEFLVSFYNNEISEKSEIFDDQFSVERPDGSNFTLKIRSTKLEDSAMYFCASSKTGGGEKLFFGSGTQLSVL.

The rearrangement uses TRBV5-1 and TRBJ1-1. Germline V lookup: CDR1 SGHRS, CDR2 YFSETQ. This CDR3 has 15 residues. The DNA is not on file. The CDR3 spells CASSWWRTTNTEAFF.

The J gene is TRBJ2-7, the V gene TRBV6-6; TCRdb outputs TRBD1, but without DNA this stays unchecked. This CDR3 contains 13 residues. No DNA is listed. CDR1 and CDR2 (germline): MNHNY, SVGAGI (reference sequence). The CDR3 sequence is CASRLIQENEQYF.

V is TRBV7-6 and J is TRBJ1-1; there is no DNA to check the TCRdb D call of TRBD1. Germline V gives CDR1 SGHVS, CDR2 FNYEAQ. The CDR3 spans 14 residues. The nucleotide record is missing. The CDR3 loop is CASSPVRQGAEAFF. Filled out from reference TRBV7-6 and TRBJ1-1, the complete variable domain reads GAGVSQSPRYKVTKRGQDVALRCDPISGHVSLYWYRQALGQGPEFLTYFNYEAQQDKSGLPNDRFSAERPEGSISTLTIQRTEQRDSAMYRCASSPVRQGAEAFFGQGTRLTVV.

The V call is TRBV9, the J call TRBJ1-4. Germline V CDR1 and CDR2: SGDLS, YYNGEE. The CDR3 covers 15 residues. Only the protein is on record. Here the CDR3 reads CASSVAGGTNEKLFF.

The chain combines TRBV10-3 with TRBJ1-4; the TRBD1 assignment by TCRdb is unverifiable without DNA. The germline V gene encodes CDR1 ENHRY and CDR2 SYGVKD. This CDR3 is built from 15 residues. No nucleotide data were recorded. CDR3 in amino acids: CAISDTGTTNEKLFF.

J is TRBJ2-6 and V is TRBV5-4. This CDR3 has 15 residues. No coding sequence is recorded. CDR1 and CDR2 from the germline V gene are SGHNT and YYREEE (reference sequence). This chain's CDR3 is CASSLAWSGANVLTF.

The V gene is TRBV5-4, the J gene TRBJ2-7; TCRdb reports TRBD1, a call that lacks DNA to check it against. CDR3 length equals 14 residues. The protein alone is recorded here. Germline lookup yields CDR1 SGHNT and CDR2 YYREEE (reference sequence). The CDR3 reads CASSRGQGVYEQYF.

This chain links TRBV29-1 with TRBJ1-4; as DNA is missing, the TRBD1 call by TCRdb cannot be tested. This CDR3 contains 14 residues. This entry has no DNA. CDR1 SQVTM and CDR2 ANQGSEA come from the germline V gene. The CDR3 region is CSVLQGAGGEKLFF.

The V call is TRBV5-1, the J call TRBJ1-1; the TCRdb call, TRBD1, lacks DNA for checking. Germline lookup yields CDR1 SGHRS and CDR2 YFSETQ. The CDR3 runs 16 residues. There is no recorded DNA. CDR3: CASSLNFGQGDTEAFF.

CDR3 loop: CASSFPLGTGLAEAFF. The chain links TRBV5-1 to TRBJ1-1; TCRdb's D call, TRBD1, is unchecked because there is no DNA. The CDR3 has 16 amino acids. No DNA is given. Germline assignment: CDR1 SGHRS and CDR2 YFSETQ.

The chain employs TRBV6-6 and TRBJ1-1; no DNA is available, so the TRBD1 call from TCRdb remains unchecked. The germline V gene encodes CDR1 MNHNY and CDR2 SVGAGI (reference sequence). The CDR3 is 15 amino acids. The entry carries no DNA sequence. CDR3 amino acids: CASSYPNLGETEAFF.

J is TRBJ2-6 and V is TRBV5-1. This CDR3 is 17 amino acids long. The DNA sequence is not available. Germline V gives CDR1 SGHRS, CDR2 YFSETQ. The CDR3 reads CASSFGTQNSGANVLTF.

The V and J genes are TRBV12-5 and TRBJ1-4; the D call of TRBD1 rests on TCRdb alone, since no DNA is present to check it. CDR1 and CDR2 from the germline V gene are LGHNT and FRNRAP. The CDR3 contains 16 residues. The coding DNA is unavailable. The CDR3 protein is CASGLGTGEVHEKLFF.